These T cell receptor beta chains were read from a single sample in a study of PD-L1 blockade in urothelial cancer. The method was immunoSEQ multiplex PCR; TCRdb's version includes in-frame clones alone and lacks a portion of them. The sample carries 30,000 to 35,000 clones, over 75% recorded once. This specimen was PBMCs, taken around atezolizumab (anti-PD-L1) treatment. Receptor source: a man in his sixties with urothelial cancer. CDR3s include the opening cysteine and the closing phenylalanine or tryptophan. D genes are given only for firm matches. Not all rows give a size; the values are once, few, many and, for expanded clones, a class.

size,D,J,V,CDR3,DNA
NA,NA,TRBJ1-5,TRBV19,CASSIDYRGEGNQPQHF,TGTGCCAGTAGTATAGATTATCGGGGGGAGGGCAATCAGCCCCAGCATTTT
once,TRBD1,TRBJ2-3,TRBV7-3,CASSRPGQGWDTQYF,TGTGCCAGCAGCCGACCGGGACAGGGTTGGGATACGCAGTATTTT
once,NA,TRBJ1-5,TRBV2,CASSDGGLDNQPQHF,TGTGCCAGCAGTGACGGGGGGCTTGACAATCAGCCCCAGCATTTT
NA,NA,TRBJ2-1,TRBV7-2,CASSLEEGTNEQFF,TGTGCCAGCAGCTTAGAGGAGGGAACCAATGAGCAGTTCTTC
once,NA,TRBJ1-5,TRBV1,CTSSQECKGASNQPQHF,TGCACCAGCAGCCAAGAGTGTAAGGGGGCGAGCAATCAGCCCCAGCATTTT
NA,TRBD2,TRBJ2-7,TRBV7-9,CASSLRLAGAPYEQYF,TGTGCCAGCAGCTTACGCCTAGCGGGAGCGCCCTACGAGCAGTACTTC
NA,TRBD2,TRBJ2-1,TRBV9,CASGLAGRYNEQFF,TGTGCCAGCGGACTAGCGGGAAGGTACAATGAGCAGTTCTTC
NA,TRBD2,TRBJ2-3,TRBV7-9,CASSLGTSGSYDTQYF,TGTGCCAGCAGCTTGGGTACTAGCGGGAGCTATGATACGCAGTATTTT
NA,TRBD2,TRBJ2-7,TRBV11-2,CASSGGAGGIYEQYF,TGTGCCAGCAGCGGAGGCGCCGGGGGGATCTACGAGCAGTACTTC
few,TRBD1,TRBJ1-2,TRBV29-1,CSVEGTGGRGYTF,TGCAGCGTTGAAGGGACAGGGGGGCGGGGCTACACCTTC
NA,TRBD1,TRBJ2-7,TRBV5-5,CASSSGWTGVSYEQYF,TGTGCCAGCAGCTCGGGATGGACAGGGGTGAGTTACGAGCAGTACTTC
NA,TRBD2,TRBJ2-1,TRBV25-1,CATLSGTSYNEQFF,TGTGCCACCCTCAGCGGGACCTCCTACAATGAGCAGTTCTTC
NA,NA,TRBJ1-1,TRBV6-5,CASRNRDRTSEAFF,TGTGCCAGCAGAAACAGAGACAGGACAAGTGAAGCTTTCTTT
NA,NA,TRBJ1-4,TRBV19,CASTPGRRKLFF,TGTGCCAGTACCCCGGGTCGCCGAAAACTGTTTTTT
NA,TRBD2,TRBJ2-5,TRBV7-8,CASSLETLAGEETQYF,TGTGCCAGCAGCTTAGAGACCCTAGCGGGAGAAGAGACCCAGTACTTC